This entry concerns a single T cell receptor (beta chain). Antigen: not known. Thyroid ultrasound, orbital computed tomography, clinical symptoms, and serum thyroxine and TRAb underpinned diagnoses. TCR beta CDR3 regions were amplified from RNA. During a first-round RT-PCR of the TCR CDR3, the HTBI primer set was used. TCRdb ran MiXCR on the multiplex PCR reads and lists one entry per CDR3 protein. The repertoire holds 85,000 to 110,000 distinct CDR3 sequences, with 47% as singletons. The CDR3 has 15 residues. V lost 4 bases, J lost 3 bases, and 3 bases stayed unmatched. Germline CDR1 reads MGHRA; CDR2 reads YSYEKL. This sample is drawn from a study of T cells in Graves' hyperthyroidism and ophthalmopathy. Across the study: Blood was drawn when the patient was first diagnosed and still untreated.

Study observations and caveats: Model predictions of ophthalmopathy came a median roughly 6.4 months before onset.

The source is a man aged 40-49 years with Graves' hyperthyroidism. The sample taken for sequencing was blood. This chain links TRBV4-1 with TRBJ2-2, with 9 bases fitting TRBD2. For the CDR3, the DNA is TGCGCCAGCAGCCTACTAGCGGGTGACACCGGGGAGCTGTTTTTT. It codes for CASSLLAGDTGELFF.